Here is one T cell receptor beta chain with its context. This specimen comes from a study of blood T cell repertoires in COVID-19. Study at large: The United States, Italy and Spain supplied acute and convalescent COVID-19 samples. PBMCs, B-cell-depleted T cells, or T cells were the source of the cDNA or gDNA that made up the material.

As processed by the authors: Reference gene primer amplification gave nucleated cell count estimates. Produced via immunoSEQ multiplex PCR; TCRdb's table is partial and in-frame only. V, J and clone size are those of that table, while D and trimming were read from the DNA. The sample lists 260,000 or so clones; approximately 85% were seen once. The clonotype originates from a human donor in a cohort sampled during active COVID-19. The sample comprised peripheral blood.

CDR3 sequence: CASSRLEGGLRNEQFF. CDR3 sequence (DNA): TGTGCCAGCAGTCGGCTTGAAGGGGGCCTGAGAAATGAGCAGTTCTTC. V usage is TRBV6-2 or TRBV6-3 and J usage is TRBJ2-1; 7 positions agree with TRBD1. V lost 5 bases and J lost 7; bases outside the gene matches: 14. The V gene's germline CDR1 is MNHEY and CDR2 SVGEGT. The CDR3 totals 16 residues.